The T cell receptor (beta chain) under discussion was sequenced for a study of cytomegalovirus exposure and HLA in healthy donors. Across the study: Earlier, roughly 120 million unique TCR beta sequences were recovered from around 180 million T cells by an analysis.

Notes on this clone: Its antigen remains unidentified.

The CDR3 runs to 17 residues. Losses at the gene ends were 1 base for V and 1 base for J; bases not matched to a gene: 7. In germline, CDR1 is SGHAT, CDR2 FQNNGV. Study outcomes and limitations: Most TCR sequences were rare, but some public TCRs occurred in many donors. TCR beta V- and J-gene trimming was later associated with a missense DCLRE1C variant. Clonal expansion was found to be greater in HLA-associated TCR beta chains than in equally common others in a later analysis.

The PCR was carried out with 60 Vbeta primers and 13 Jbeta primers. Assay used: immunoSEQ multiplex PCR; TCRdb lists only in-frame clones, some missing. The sample consists of 95,000 to 110,000 clones, roughly 79% of them appearing once. Sample: PBMCs. The chain links TRBV11-2 to TRBJ1-5; TRBD1 agrees at 7 bases. The receptor's source is a middle-aged man in good health and CMV-seropositive. CDR3 nucleotides: TGTGCCAGCAGCTTAGGACAGGGAGCCTTCAGCAATCAGCCCCAGCATTTT. Amino acids: CASSLGQGAFSNQPQHF.